This entry lists 5 T cell receptor beta chains sequenced from one sample in a study of shared clonotypes between healthy human individuals. TCRdb's table, derived via immunoSEQ multiplex PCR, lists solely in-frame clones and lacks some. The sample carries approximately 2.4 million clones, around 95% recorded once. The source material was naive CD4+ T cells sorted from blood. Noted subset: CD45RA+ positively selected. The receptors shown here come from a man in his late teens or twenties in good health.

The rearrangement uses TRBV18 and TRBJ2-2; 9 bases match TRBD2. Germline CDR1 and CDR2: KGHSH and LQKENI. V was pared by 1 base and J by 2 bases, with 5 bases of the junction left unmatched. The CDR3 loop spans 17 amino acids. This chain's CDR3 is CASSPQVAGVNTGELFF. The CDR3 DNA reads as TGTGCCAGCTCACCACAAGTAGCGGGGGTCAACACCGGGGAGCTGTTTTTT. The full variable domain, with the rest looked up from reference TRBV18 and TRBJ2-2, is NAGVMQNPRHLVRRRGQEARLRCSPMKGHSHVYWYRQLPEEGLKFMVYLQKENIIDESGMPKERFSAEFPKEGPSILRIQQVVRGDSAAYFCASSPQVAGVNTGELFFGEGSRLTVL.

The CDR3 region is CASSLDRGTGELFF. For the CDR3, the DNA is TGTGCCAGCAGCCTAGACAGGGGGACCGGGGAGCTGTTTTTT. The V and J genes are TRBV6-5 and TRBJ2-2; 9 bases are a match to TRBD1. V lost 6 bases to trimming and J lost 5 bases; unmatched junction nucleotides: 4. The CDR3 sequence is 14 residues long. Germline V gives CDR1 MNHEY, CDR2 SVGAGI.

The rearrangement links TRBV9 to TRBJ2-7; TRBD1 matches at 8 bases. The CDR3 is 14 amino acids. Unmatched junction bases numbered 6, after V lost 0 bases and J lost 7 bases. The germline CDR1 and CDR2 sequences are SGDLS and YYNGEE. CDR3 amino acids: CASSVGGQATEQYF. CDR3 bases: TGTGCCAGCAGCGTAGGGGGACAGGCGACTGAGCAGTACTTC.

This sequence joins TRBV28 and TRBJ1-6; 7 nucleotides align to TRBD1. Trimming cost V 7 bases and J 5 bases; bases outside gene matches: 8. The CDR3 extends over 15 amino acids. Looked up from germline, CDR1 is MDHEN and CDR2 is SYDVKM. The CDR3 nucleotides are TGTGCCAGCAACAAACGGGACAGAGATAATTCACCCCTCCACTTT. Its protein is CASNKRDRDNSPLHF. Using reference TRBV28 and TRBJ1-6 for the parts outside the CDR3, the full variable domain is DVKVTQSSRYLVKRTGEKVFLECVQDMDHENMFWYRQDPGLGLRLIYFSYDVKMKEKGDIPEGYSVSREKKERFSLILESASTNQTSMYLCASNKRDRDNSPLHFGNGTRLTVT.

This rearrangement joins TRBV5-6 to TRBJ1-4, with a weak D call TRBD1 (6 bases). The CDR3 consists of 15 residues. CDR1 SGHDT and CDR2 YYEEEE come from the germline V gene. The V end was cut by 1 base, the J end by 5 bases, with 12 bases between. CDR3 sequence (DNA): TGTGCCAGCAGCTTGTTGGACAGCAGAAATGAAAAACTGTTTTTT. Amino acid sequence: CASSLLDSRNEKLFF.